This T cell receptor beta chain was captured in a study of cytomegalovirus exposure and HLA in healthy donors. Trimming shortened V by 8 bases and J by 3 bases, and 11 bases separated the two germline ends. Germline assignment: CDR1 MDHEN and CDR2 SYDVKM. The CDR3 is made up of 12 amino acids. This clone has a single count. PCR employed 60 Vbeta and 13 Jbeta primers. Profiled with immunoSEQ multiplex PCR; TCRdb holds only in-frame clones, not every one. Altogether about 120,000 clones are present, 81% being singletons, with the ten largest covering about 2%. The sample comprised PBMCs. The genes are TRBV28 and TRBJ2-7, with a possible D match to TRBD1 (5 bases). This TCR came from a woman in her forties in good health and CMV-seronegative. The CDR3 is CASQGAGYEQYF. In nucleotides, the CDR3 is TGTGCCAGCCAAGGGGCAGGCTACGAGCAGTACTTC.